This T cell receptor (beta chain) was identified during a study of lymphopenia after photon versus proton radiotherapy (dated by TCRdb to between 2018 and 2021). For context, the study as a whole: The study compared the immunological effects of photon versus proton radiation therapy in patients with gastrointestinal tumors who developed high-grade lymphopenia. The cohort comprised roughly 20 patients with gastrointestinal tumors who received either photon or proton therapy and then developed lymphopenia. The goal of the study was to characterize the differences between the two radiation modalities in how they affect the immune system.

Receptors were amplified or captured by the immunoSEQ multiplex PCR assay. T cell repertoires were profiled by deep sequencing of rearranged TCR beta loci, alongside multiparametric flow cytometry. This is the immuneACCESS table as TCRdb keeps it, with only in-frame sequences that have V and J called. A part of the clones is gone; compared with another copy, unresolved V genes explain less than half, and the rest is unexplained. Across this sample there are some 55,000 clones, with approximately 83% seen only once. In total, the top ten clones hold approximately 2.2% of the sample. Study-level results and caveats: The survival association was assessed only in patients who died, and the authors presented better survival with proton therapy as a possibility rather than a demonstrated result. Among patients across the cohort who died, overall survival time showed an inverse correlation with a larger post-nadir drop in TCR diversity. Relative stability during treatment was observed in proton-treated patients, whereas loss of naive T cells and TCR diversity and gain of effector/memory populations were observed in photon-treated patients. After the lymphocyte count nadir, photon-treated repertoires showed oligoclonal expansion, especially of CD8+ Temra cells, which drove the drop in diversity.

Notes on this clone: Its binding antigen is unknown. The record has no base qualities; no much larger clone is one base away.

V is shortened by 2 bases, J by 2 bases, and the region joining them spans 10 bases. The cysteine opens and the phenylalanine closes a CDR3 of 16 amino acids. Just the 48-base CDR3 DNA is kept, in frame starting at base 1. CDR1 SGHAT and CDR2 FQNNGV are derived from the germline V gene. The TCR comes from a middle-aged man with gastric cancer. The sequencing here drew on peripheral blood, taken from a patient treated with photon-based radiotherapy. Recombination linked TRBV11-2 to TRBJ1-6; confidence is insufficient to name the D gene. This receptor carries the CDR3 CASSLNREAYNSPLHF. The DNA sequence is given as TGTGCCAGCAGCTTAAATAGGGAAGCCTATAATTCACCCCTCCACTTT.